This T cell receptor (beta chain) was recorded in a study of technical replicates of blood from four donors. Clones were sequenced by immunoSEQ multiplex PCR, and TCRdb holds only the in-frame ones, with some missing. This repertoire shows 50,000 to 55,000 clones, approximately 86% found once; its top ten account for approximately 5.9%. The CDR3 is 13 amino acids. The V and J ends lost 1 base and 6 bases respectively, with 7 bases between them. Germline assignment: CDR1 LGHNA and CDR2 YNFKEQ. This clone was counted many times. Material for sequencing was PBMCs. This receptor was obtained from a human donor in good health. Some clones in this sample may be carry-over from other donors' samples. V gene TRBV4-2 combines with J gene TRBJ1-5; maybe TRBD1 (5 bases). CDR3 amino acids: CASSQGGGQPQHF. CDR3 bases: TGTGCCAGCAGCCAAGGGGGGGGTCAGCCCCAGCATTTT.